This T cell receptor (beta chain) was identified in a study of shared clonotypes between healthy human individuals. Background on the study: A couple of women and a few men aged 18 to 49 served as donors. Overall study findings and caveats: The diversity represented, both genetic and in exposure history, was limited by few donors.

Across several immunoSEQ plates, the genomic DNA of each subset was split evenly. The method was immunoSEQ multiplex PCR; TCRdb's version includes in-frame clones alone and lacks a portion of them. Of roughly 2.2 million clones listed, roughly 92% are singletons. As concerns this clone: What it recognizes is unknown.

This CDR3 contains 15 residues. Per germline, CDR1 MNHEY and CDR2 SVGAGI. The V segment lost 5 bases and the J segment 6 bases; nucleotides outside the gene matches: 7. The sequence was collected from a man aged 18 to 30 in good health. Some clones in this sample may be carry-over from other donors' samples. The chain employs TRBV6-5 and TRBJ1-2; 12 nucleotides align to TRBD1. The sample taken for sequencing was naive CD4+ T cells from PBMCs. Sample subset: CD45RA+ positively selected. DNA of the CDR3: TGTGCCAGCAGTCTCGGGACAGGGGGCGAAAATGGCTACACCTTC. This gives the protein CASSLGTGGENGYTF.